Below are 5 T cell receptor beta chains sequenced from a single sample in a study of beta chain features in type 1 diabetes. Study-wide results and caveats: Type 1 diabetes patients had TCRB CDR3s that were shorter (moderately but significantly so) in all four CD4+ subsets.

Antigens for these TCRs are unknown. Expressed TCRB transcripts were sequenced after all isolated RNA was converted to cDNA. TCRdb keeps only in-frame clones here, not all; method: immunoSEQ multiplex PCR. Of 600,000 to 750,000 clones listed, over 10% are singletons. The source material was naive CD4+ T cells from blood. These TCRs come from a man aged 30-40 years with type 1 diabetes.

CDR3 region: CASSLAMADYEQYF. In nucleotides, the CDR3 is TGCGCCAGCAGCTTGGCCATGGCAGACTACGAGCAGTACTTC. The chain uses TRBV5-1 and TRBJ2-7; unclear D gene. V was cut by 0 bases and J by 3 bases, with 10 bases left in between. The CDR3 runs 14 residues. The germline CDR1 and CDR2 sequences are SGHRS and YFSETQ.

This clone has a handful of counts. V is TRBV6-1 and J is TRBJ1-2; TRBD1 matches at 8 bases. This CDR3 region has 14 residues. Trimming took 7 bases from V and 3 from J; bases not matched to a gene: 7. CDR1 MNHNS and CDR2 SASEGT come from the germline V gene. CDR3 residues: CASTATGDDYGYTF. CDR3 DNA sequence: TGTGCCAGCACCGCGACAGGGGACGACTATGGCTACACCTTC.

J is TRBJ2-7 and V is TRBV19; unclear D gene. CDR1 LNHDA and CDR2 SQIVND come from the germline V gene (reference sequence). V lost 1 base, J lost 0 bases, and 7 bases lay in between. The CDR3 runs 14 residues. In nucleotides, the CDR3 is TGTGCCAGTAGTATAGGGCAGCACTCCTACGAGCAGTACTTC. Its translation: CASSIGQHSYEQYF. Variable domain in full (rest from reference TRBV19 and TRBJ2-7): DGGITQSPKYLFRKEGQNVTLSCEQNLNHDAMYWYRQDPGQGLRLIYYSQIVNDFQKGDIAEGYSVSREKKESFPLTVTSAQKNPTAFYLCASSIGQHSYEQYFGPGTRLTVT.

V usage is TRBV2 and J usage is TRBJ2-7, with D perhaps being TRBD1 or TRBD2 (5 bases each). Looked up from germline, CDR1 is SNHLY and CDR2 is FYNNEI. This CDR3 has 15 residues. Trimming pared 4 bases from V and 3 bases from J, leaving 16 bases between. In DNA, the CDR3 is TGTGCCAGCAGTGGAGGGGATGCACCCTTCTACGAGCAGTACTTC. Protein sequence: CASSGGDAPFYEQYF.

The chain employs TRBV7-2 and TRBJ2-3; 12 bases are shared with TRBD2. CDR1 and CDR2 (germline): SGHTA, FQGNSA. The CDR3 contains 14 residues. Trimming cost V 5 bases and J 6 bases; bases outside gene matches: 3. The CDR3 DNA is TGTGCCAGCAGCCCCGGGACTAGCGGGGATACGCAGTATTTT. It is translated as CASSPGTSGDTQYF.